This T cell receptor beta chain was captured in a study of T cells after yellow fever vaccination. J was trimmed by 5 bases and V by 1 base; bases with no gene match: 6. Germline-derived CDR1 and CDR2 are SGHRS and YFSETQ. The CDR3 is 15 amino acids. TCRdb called the 5' RACE reads again in MiXCR, with one record for every CDR3 protein. Of about 340,000 distinct CDR3 sequences in the sample, approximately 4% were seen once. This sequence was found in a man between 18 and 35 years old who received the YFV17D yellow fever vaccine. The V and J genes are TRBV5-1 and TRBJ2-3; the match to TRBD1 covers 8 bases. The sample here was PBMCs, taken 5 days after the yellow fever booster vaccination. This CDR3 reads CASSLSQGAGDTQYF. In nucleotides, the CDR3 is TGCGCCAGCAGCTTGAGTCAGGGGGCGGGAGATACGCAGTATTTT.